These 24 T cell receptor beta chains share one sample of origin, sequenced in a study of patients and donors after allogeneic stem cell transplantation. MiXCR, run by TCRdb on the RT-PCR reads, gives a single entry per CDR3 protein. The data hold 410,000 or so distinct CDR3 sequences, with 16% observed a single time. Sequences were obtained from blood, either unsorted or a sorted T cell fraction (not recorded which). These receptors all stem from a human donor who was either an allogeneic HSCT recipient or a stem cell or donor lymphocyte infusion donor (not recorded which). It is not recorded whose cells these are; they may come from a transplant donor.

This clonotype was seen a few times. The chain combines TRBV21-1 with TRBJ2-7; the D call in the table, TRBD1, was not verified against the DNA. TRBV21-1 is assigned pseudogene status. The CDR3 has 15 amino acids. CDR3 sequence (DNA): TGTGCCAGCAGCAAAGTTCAGGACACCTCCTACGAGCAGTACTTC. As protein: CASSKVQDTSYEQYF.

The rearrangement links TRBV20-1 to TRBJ2-5; D perhaps matches TRBD2 (5 bases). Trimming took off 8 bases at V and 4 bases at J, with 11 bases between the two ends. The CDR3 has 11 amino acids. Germline values: CDR1 DFQATT, CDR2 SNEGSKA (reference sequence). This chain's CDR3 is CSTLRAETQYF. The CDR3 DNA sequence: TGCAGTACTCTGCGGGCAGAGACCCAGTACTTC.

This clonotype was observed a few times. This CDR3 reads CSAPTGYGYTF. CDR3 coding DNA: TGCAGTGCGCCGACAGGGTATGGCTACACCTTC. The V and J genes are TRBV20-1 and TRBJ1-2; 7 nucleotides match TRBD1. The CDR3 has 11 amino acids. The germline CDR1 and CDR2 sequences are DFQATT and SNEGSKA (reference sequence). Unmatched junction bases numbered 3, after V lost 6 bases and J lost 5 bases.

This clonotype was observed at least ten times. This sequence joins TRBV5-1 and TRBJ1-6; the D is unclear. CDR1 and CDR2 from the germline V gene are SGHRS and YFSETQ. The CDR3 covers 14 residues. V was trimmed by 0 bases and J by 8 bases, leaving 9 bases between them. The CDR3 spells CASSLGHTDSPLHF. In DNA form, the CDR3 reads TGCGCCAGCAGCTTGGGACATACAGATTCACCCCTCCACTTT. Variable domain in full (rest from reference TRBV5-1 and TRBJ1-6): KAGVTQTPRYLIKTRGQQVTLSCSPISGHRSVSWYQQTPGQGLQFLFEYFSETQRNKGNFPGRFSGRQFSNSRSEMNVSTLELGDSALYLCASSLGHTDSPLHFGNGTRLTVT.

This chain connects TRBV10-3 to TRBJ2-2; 8 nucleotides line up with TRBD1. The CDR3 totals 14 residues. V was pared by 10 bases and J by 8 bases, with 12 bases of the junction left unmatched. Germline V lookup: CDR1 ENHRY, CDR2 SYGVKD. CDR3 DNA sequence: TGTGCCACCAGCCGTGGACAGGGACCTGGGGAGCTGTTTTTT. This translates into CATSRGQGPGELFF.

The chain joins TRBV6-1 to TRBJ1-6, with 10 bases aligning to TRBD1. The CDR3 is made up of 15 amino acids. The germline V gene encodes CDR1 MNHNS and CDR2 SASEGT. After removal of 6 bases from V and 9 bases from J, the junction contained 8 bases not matched to a gene. The CDR3 sequence is CASRDRDRGLSPLHF. The CDR3 DNA follows: TGTGCCAGCAGAGACCGGGACAGGGGACTTTCACCCCTCCACTTT.

There are a few counts of this clonotype. This chain joins TRBV11-1 and TRBJ2-3; TRBD1 matches 8 bases. Germline V lookup: CDR1 SGHAT, CDR2 FQDESV (reference sequence). The V and J ends lost 5 bases and 4 bases, in that order; junction bases with no gene match: 17. There are 18 residues in the CDR3. The CDR3 region is CASSRRKGQGIVSDTQYF. CDR3 nucleotides: TGTGCCAGCAGCCGTCGCAAAGGACAGGGAATAGTATCAGATACGCAGTATTTT.

This clonotype has just one count. The chain couples TRBV9 to TRBJ1-2, with a weak D call TRBD1 (6 bases). Germline V gives CDR1 SGDLS, CDR2 YYNGEE. CDR3 length equals 19 residues. V lost 3 bases, J lost 1 base, and 25 bases lay in between. CDR3: CASSASGGTRTAINYGYTF. The CDR3 nucleotides read TGTGCCAGCAGCGCTTCGGGGGGGACAAGGACAGCGATTAACTATGGCTACACCTTC.

The sample holds many counts of this clonotype. V and J are TRBV25-1 and TRBJ2-1, with 8 bases lining up with TRBD1. This CDR3 is built from 14 residues. Germline assignment: CDR1 MGHDK and CDR2 SYGVNS. J was trimmed by 1 base and V by 8 bases; bases with no gene match: 4. CDR3 nucleotide sequence: TGTGCCAGCGCCCACAGGGGGTCCTACAATGAGCAGTTCTTC. Translating gives CASAHRGSYNEQFF.

This clonotype was seen a handful of times. The chain uses TRBV5-1 and TRBJ2-1, with D tentatively TRBD2 (6 bases). CDR1 and CDR2 from the germline V gene are SGHRS and YFSETQ. V dropped 5 bases and J dropped 6 bases, with 15 bases sitting between them. The CDR3 is 14 residues long. This chain's CDR3 is CASSPVAGLNEQFF. The CDR3 DNA sequence: TGCGCCAGCAGTCCGGTGGCGGGACTCAATGAGCAGTTCTTC.

J is TRBJ2-1 and V is TRBV6-2 or TRBV6-3; D is unresolved. This CDR3 is built from 16 residues. In germline, CDR1 is MNHEY, CDR2 SVGEGT. V lost 2 bases and J 0 bases, leaving 11 bases between the germline ends. As DNA, the CDR3 is TGTGCCAGCAGTTACAATGGCTACAGCTCCTACAATGAGCAGTTCTTC. Amino acid sequence: CASSYNGYSSYNEQFF.

This clonotype showed up just a few times. The chain combines TRBV11-2 with TRBJ2-7; 9 bases align to TRBD1. Trimming at V came to 5 bases and at J to 0 bases, leaving 11 bases not matched to a gene. Germline-derived CDR1 and CDR2 are SGHAT and FQNNGV. This CDR3 is built from 17 residues. The DNA of the CDR3 is TGTGCCAGCAGCCCAGCTGGGACAGGGCATCGCTCCTACGAGCAGTACTTC. Translated: CASSPAGTGHRSYEQYF.

V usage is TRBV27 and J usage is TRBJ2-4, with 9 bases fitting TRBD1. The germline V gene has CDR1 MNHEY and CDR2 SMNVEV (reference sequence). CDR3 length: 15 amino acids. V was clipped by 5 bases and J by 3 bases; unmatched bases: 5. In DNA, the CDR3 is TGTGCCAGCAGTCGACAGGGGGGCCTCAAAAACATTCAGTACTTC. Translating gives CASSRQGGLKNIQYF.

The genes are TRBV25-1 and TRBJ2-1, with D possibly being TRBD1 (5 bases). Germline V CDR1 and CDR2: MGHDK, SYGVNS. Trimming stripped 2 bases from V and 2 bases from J, with 7 bases between. The CDR3 runs 14 residues. CDR3 sequence reads: CASSEVGPYNEQFF. The CDR3 bases are TGTGCCAGCAGTGAAGTGGGGCCCTACAATGAGCAGTTCTTC.

The gene calls are TRBV12-3 or TRBV12-4 and TRBJ2-3, with TRBD1 matching 7 bases. After removal of 7 bases from V and 5 bases from J, the junction contained 6 bases not matched to a gene. There are 13 residues in the CDR3. CDR3 loop: CASNFRGRDTQYF. As DNA, the CDR3 is TGTGCCAGCAACTTTAGGGGGCGAGATACGCAGTATTTT.

The chain employs TRBV11-2 and TRBJ2-7, with D maybe TRBD2 (5 bases). In germline, CDR1 is SGHAT, CDR2 FQNNGV. The CDR3 runs 11 residues. Between the trimmed V and J ends, which lost 7 bases and 6 bases, there was a span of 10 bases. The CDR3 coding sequence is TGTGCCAGCACCTCGGGGTTCGAGCAGTACTTC. Residues: CASTSGFEQYF.

This rearrangement joins TRBV5-1 to TRBJ2-3; D is unclear. Per the germline V gene, CDR1 is SGHRS and CDR2 is YFSETQ. Deletions cut 4 bases from V and 0 bases from J, with 12 bases between. This CDR3 spans 15 amino acids. The CDR3 region is CASSPQWTSTDTQYF. The CDR3 bases are TGCGCCAGCAGCCCGCAGTGGACGAGCACAGATACGCAGTATTTT.

This clonotype was seen more than once but under ten times. The chain is built from TRBV27 and TRBJ1-2; 8 nucleotides agree with TRBD1. The CDR3 runs to 19 residues. The germline V gene encodes CDR1 MNHEY and CDR2 SMNVEV (reference sequence). The V and J ends lost 5 bases and 4 bases, in that order; junction bases with no gene match: 21. The CDR3 spells CASSPFAPRTGSFGYGYTF. The CDR3 DNA sequence: TGTGCCAGCAGTCCGTTTGCCCCTCGGACAGGGTCCTTCGGCTATGGCTACACCTTC.

The V gene is TRBV12-3 or TRBV12-4, the J gene TRBJ1-1; perhaps TRBD1 as D (6 bases). The CDR3 spans 13 residues. V was cut by 6 bases and J by 3 bases, with 11 bases left in between. CDR3 DNA sequence: TGTGCCAGCAGACCCGGGACATACACTGAAGCTTTCTTT. Its translation: CASRPGTYTEAFF.

This clonotype turned up a few times. The chain links TRBV15 to TRBJ1-6; D remains unclear. Per the germline V gene, CDR1 is LNHNV and CDR2 is YYDKDF (reference sequence). The CDR3 contains 14 residues. The V end was cut by 0 bases, the J end by 4 bases, with 4 bases between. The CDR3 coding sequence is TGTGCCACCAGCAGAGATGGGTATAATTCACCCCTCCACTTT. This sequence encodes CATSRDGYNSPLHF.

This clonotype showed up just a few times. The chain has TRBV20-1 and TRBJ2-3, with 8 bases aligning to TRBD2. The germline V gene encodes CDR1 DFQATT and CDR2 SNEGSKA (reference sequence). Germline trimming cut 1 base from V and 4 bases from J; bases unmatched to any gene: 7. This CDR3 comprises 15 residues. CDR3 in amino acids: CSARATAGGADTQYF. The DNA for the CDR3 is TGCAGTGCTAGAGCAACGGCGGGGGGAGCAGATACGCAGTATTTT.

The chain combines TRBV4-1 with TRBJ1-2; TRBD1 aligns across 9 bases. The V gene's germline CDR1 is MGHRA and CDR2 YSYEKL. With 4 bases clipped from V and 6 bases from J, the junction kept 6 bases outside the gene matches. The CDR3 covers 14 residues. The DNA of the CDR3 is TGCGCCAGCAGCCTCACCACAGGGGGCGATGGCTACACCTTC. This translates into CASSLTTGGDGYTF.

The chain is built from TRBV6-5 and TRBJ1-2; TRBD1 aligns across 8 bases. J lost 8 bases, V lost 0 bases, and 8 bases had no gene match. The CDR3 consists of 15 residues. Germline CDR1 MNHEY, CDR2 SVGAGI. CDR3 nucleotide sequence: TGTGCCAGCAGTTACTCCCCCCAGGGGGCTCTCGGCTACACCTTC. It specifies CASSYSPQGALGYTF.

The genes are TRBV25-1 and TRBJ2-1; 12 nucleotides match TRBD2. The V gene's germline CDR1 is MGHDK and CDR2 SYGVNS. The CDR3 runs to 15 residues. CDR3 protein: CAVVSSSGGGNEQFF. For the CDR3, the DNA is TGTGCAGTAGTGTCTTCTAGCGGGGGGGGGAATGAGCAGTTCTTC. Supplemented by reference TRBV25-1 and TRBJ2-1, the full variable domain reads EADIYQTPRYLVIGTGKKITLECSQTMGHDKMYWYQQDPGMELHLIHYSYGVNSTEKGDLSSESTVSRIRTEHFPLTLESARPSHTSQYLCAVVSSSGGGNEQFFGPGTRLTVL.